The clone carrying this T cell receptor (beta chain) was detected only a few times. Its specificity is not known. These data originate in a study of early stage breast cancer tumors. Looking at the study overall: Among approximately 12 ER+/PR+/HER2- tumors, eight were ductal, four lobular. Study observations and caveats: Compared with adjacent normal breast, tumors showed about 2.3-fold denser, more clonal T cells. Functional markers like CD4, CD8 and FOXP3 were missed in bulk sequencing.

Each sample had two DNA replicates, 0.5 ug blood or about 1.4 ug tissue. The table came from immunoSEQ multiplex PCR; TCRdb's copy has only in-frame clones and leaves some out. Of about 51,000 clones in the sample, about three quarters are singletons; the top ten hold roughly 3.5%. The CDR3 covers 13 residues. Germline V CDR1 and CDR2: SGHAT, FQNNGV. The V and J ends lost 5 bases and 3 bases respectively, with 10 bases between them. The clonotype comes from a person aged 40-50 years with breast cancer. This chain uses TRBV11-2 with TRBJ1-1; D is ambiguous. Sequencing was carried out using blood. DNA for the CDR3: TGTGCCAGCAGCCCCAGGCTCTACACTGAAGCTTTCTTT. It is translated as CASSPRLYTEAFF.